This record covers a single TCR beta chain. Assay: immunoSEQ multiplex PCR; the TCRdb copy retains only in-frame clones and omits some. Found here are about 69,000 clones, about four fifths of them singletons; the top ten hold about 9.8%. These data are taken from a study of blood T cell repertoires in COVID-19. The germline gives CDR1 LNHDA, CDR2 SQIVND (reference sequence). Trimming took off 5 bases at V and 5 bases at J, with 12 bases between the two ends. This CDR3 spans 14 amino acids. This receptor was taken from a woman older than 75 with acute or convalescent COVID-19. The sequenced sample consisted of peripheral blood. The chain links TRBV19 to TRBJ1-4; D is possibly TRBD1 (5 bases). CDR3 protein: CASSPGRVNEKLFF. The CDR3 bases are TGTGCCAGTAGTCCCGGCAGGGTGAATGAAAAACTGTTTTTT.